These T cell receptor beta chains were read from a single sample in a study of blood T cell repertoires in COVID-19. The method was immunoSEQ multiplex PCR; TCRdb's version includes in-frame clones alone and lacks a portion of them. The sample holds 250,000 to 350,000 clones; 70% to 85% are singletons and the top ten take 0.87%. The specimen sequenced was peripheral blood. The receptor source for this set is a human donor with COVID-19, enrolled during active disease. The donor label of this sample is uncertain. Both conserved end residues are part of each CDR3. Each record gives: clone size, D gene, J gene, V gene, CDR3 protein, CDR3 DNA. The D gene is left open where the match is weak. Clone sizes are given selectively: once, few, many, or a class where the clone is expanded.

.,.,TRBJ2-1,TRBV6-4,CASSDYDSPNNEQFF,TGTGCCAGCAGTGACTACGATAGCCCCAACAATGAGCAGTTCTTC
once,.,TRBJ2-7,TRBV6-5,CASSYEAAGLEQYF,TGTGCCAGCAGTTACGAGGCTGCGGGGCTCGAGCAGTACTTC
.,.,TRBJ1-2,TRBV4-3,CASSMATGYAGGGYTF,TGCGCCAGCAGCATGGCAACAGGGTATGCAGGTGGCGGCTACACCTTC
.,.,TRBJ2-6,TRBV6-1,CASSDVAAGANVLTF,TGTGCCAGCAGTGATGTGGCAGCTGGGGCCAACGTCCTGACTTTC
.,.,TRBJ1-2,TRBV3-1/TRBV3-2,CASSQRLREVGYTF,TGTGCCAGCAGCCAAAGGTTGCGGGAGGTAGGCTACACCTTC
.,.,TRBJ1-5,TRBV12-2,CASRLAGRAGNQPQHF,TGTGCAAGTCGCTTAGCGGGCAGGGCGGGAAATCAGCCCCAGCATTTT
.,.,TRBJ1-5,TRBV7-3,CASSLSIGGNQPQHF,TGTGCCAGCAGCTTAAGTATAGGGGGAAACCAGCCCCAGCATTTT
.,TRBD2,TRBJ2-7,TRBV7-9,CASSQGGGGGYEQYF,TGTGCCAGCAGCCAGGGCGGGGGAGGAGGCTACGAGCAGTACTTC
.,.,TRBJ1-6,TRBV4-3,CASSQDLQGSYNSPLHF,TGCGCCAGCAGCCAAGACCTTCAGGGTTCCTATAATTCACCCCTCCACTTT
.,TRBD2,TRBJ2-7,TRBV4-1,CASSQVSTIAGLTYEQYF,TGCGCCAGCAGCCAAGTCAGTACAATAGCGGGACTTACCTACGAGCAGTACTTC
.,.,TRBJ1-2,TRBV28,CASSLDSLSFYGYTF,TGTGCCAGCAGTTTGGACAGTCTGTCCTTCTATGGCTACACCTTC
.,.,TRBJ2-5,TRBV7-8,CASSLMVGRVETQYF,TGTGCCAGCAGCTTAATGGTTGGCAGGGTAGAGACCCAGTACTTC
.,.,TRBJ1-2,TRBV28,CASSLEGRREGYTF,TGTGCCAGCAGTTTGGAGGGGCGCCGGGAGGGCTACACCTTC
many,TRBD1,TRBJ2-7,TRBV5-6,CASSLQPGQINYEQYF,TGTGCCAGCTCCCTCCAACCGGGACAGATAAACTACGAGCAGTACTTC
.,.,TRBJ1-5,TRBV1,CTSSQEGAVNQPQHF,TGCACCAGCAGCCAAGAGGGGGCTGTCAATCAGCCCCAGCATTTT
.,TRBD1,TRBJ1-2,TRBV7-2,CASSSNYGTGANYGYTF,TGTGCCAGCAGCTCAAATTACGGGACAGGGGCGAACTATGGCTACACCTTC
.,TRBD1,TRBJ2-5,TRBV5-1,CASSQNTGGETQYF,TGCGCCAGCAGCCAGAACACAGGGGGAGAGACCCAGTACTTC
.,TRBD1,TRBJ1-1,TRBV28,CASRTNRGQKAFF,TGTGCCAGCAGGACAAACAGGGGGCAAAAAGCTTTCTTT
.,TRBD2,TRBJ2-5,TRBV5-6,CASSLDIAGPQSETQYF,TGTGCCAGCAGCTTGGACATAGCGGGACCGCAAAGCGAGACCCAGTACTTC
.,TRBD1,TRBJ1-5,TRBV2,CASSKETGGNQPQHF,TGTGCCAGCAGTAAAGAGACAGGGGGCAATCAGCCCCAGCATTTT
few,TRBD1,TRBJ1-1,TRBV4-3,CASSQALDRPEAFF,TGCGCCAGCAGCCAAGCCCTGGACAGGCCTGAAGCTTTCTTT
.,.,TRBJ1-1,TRBV3-1/TRBV3-2,CASSQGGGSNTEAFF,TGTGCCAGCAGCCAAGGTGGGGGGTCGAACACTGAAGCTTTCTTT
once,TRBD2,TRBJ2-5,TRBV6-1,CASSEGRLAGLQETQYF,TGTGCCAGCAGTGAAGGCCGACTAGCGGGACTCCAAGAGACCCAGTACTTC
few,.,TRBJ1-2,TRBV6-5,CASSYSMRQFYGYTF,TGTGCCAGCAGTTACTCGATGCGGCAGTTCTATGGCTACACCTTC
.,.,TRBJ2-5,TRBV20-1,CSADRGETQYF,TGCAGTGCTGATAGGGGAGAGACCCAGTACTTC
once,.,TRBJ2-2,TRBV6-5,CASSTRDPTGELFF,TGTGCCAGCAGTACTAGGGATCCCACCGGGGAGCTGTTTTTT
.,.,TRBJ1-4,TRBV5-4,CASSLGGGEKLFF,TGTGCCAGCAGCTTGGGGGGAGGTGAAAAACTGTTTTTT
.,.,TRBJ1-5,TRBV12-3/TRBV12-4,CASSRAGGAQHF,TGTGCCAGCAGCCGGGCGGGGGGAGCCCAGCATTTT
.,TRBD1,TRBJ1-1,TRBV14,CASSQGTGMMDTEAFF,TGTGCCAGCAGCCAGGGGACAGGGATGATGGACACTGAAGCTTTCTTT
.,.,TRBJ1-5,TRBV12-3/TRBV12-4,CASSFQVQPQHF,TGTGCCAGCAGTTTTCAGGTACAGCCCCAGCATTTT
.,.,TRBJ1-4,TRBV12-3/TRBV12-4,CASKRFTNEKLFF,TGTGCCAGCAAACGGTTCACTAATGAAAAACTGTTTTTT
.,.,TRBJ1-2,TRBV29-1,CSVVGTFLGGYTF,TGCAGCGTCGTTGGGACTTTTCTGGGGGGCTACACCTTC
.,TRBD2,TRBJ2-1,TRBV18,CASSVPGTSFQTHNEQFF,TGTGCCAGCTCCGTTCCCGGGACTAGTTTTCAGACACACAATGAGCAGTTCTTC
.,.,TRBJ1-3,TRBV2,CASNPGISGNTIYF,TGTGCCAGCAACCCAGGGATCTCTGGAAACACCATATATTTT
.,.,TRBJ1-3,TRBV12-3/TRBV12-4,CASSSPLGGTIYF,TGTGCCAGCAGTTCCCCCCTTGGGGGGACCATATATTTT
.,.,TRBJ2-3,TRBV11-2,CASSLAFKVWAPDTQYF,TGTGCCAGCAGCTTAGCTTTTAAGGTGTGGGCCCCAGATACGCAGTATTTT
.,TRBD2,TRBJ2-1,TRBV6-6,CAGSGTQRNEQFF,TGTGCCGGTAGCGGGACCCAGAGGAATGAGCAGTTCTTC
.,TRBD1,TRBJ1-1,TRBV7-9,CASSPRQGPQAFF,TGTGCCAGCAGCCCTCGACAGGGGCCTCAAGCTTTCTTT
.,.,TRBJ1-5,TRBV7-9,CASSWGGDNQPQHF,TGTGCCAGCAGCTGGGGGGGCGACAATCAGCCCCAGCATTTT
.,TRBD1,TRBJ1-6,TRBV5-5,CASSPVTGGSNSPLHF,TGTGCCAGCAGCCCCGTGACAGGGGGTAGTAATTCACCCCTCCACTTT
.,TRBD1,TRBJ1-5,TRBV5-1,CASSLVGGPNQPQHF,TGCGCCAGCAGCTTGGTAGGGGGCCCCAATCAGCCCCAGCATTTT
.,TRBD1,TRBJ2-7,TRBV28,CASRRDRTSSYEQYF,TGTGCCAGCAGAAGGGACAGGACCAGCTCCTACGAGCAGTACTTC